The clone carrying this T cell receptor (beta chain) was found once. The data derive from a study of blood T cell repertoires in COVID-19. In the study overall: The United States, Italy and Spain supplied acute and convalescent COVID-19 samples. The cDNA or gDNA used as material had been derived from T cells, B-cell-depleted T cells, or PBMCs.

In the original processing: Cell counts per sample came from amplifying reference gene primers. The assay was immunoSEQ multiplex PCR, and TCRdb's table has in-frame clones only and misses some. V and J calls and clone size are given by that table; D and trimming were obtained from the DNA. The sample yields about 29,000 clones, approximately 88% seen once. Trimming removed 0 bases from V and 9 bases from J, with 13 bases in between. This CDR3 has 13 residues. Germline V gene sequence: CDR1 SGHDT, CDR2 YYEEEE. J is TRBJ2-7 and V is TRBV5-6, with D maybe TRBD2 (5 bases). The sequenced sample consisted of peripheral blood. This TCR was recovered from a human donor in a cohort sampled during active COVID-19. The CDR3 coding sequence is TGTGCCAGCAGCTTGGTCGGGGTAGTGGTGCAGTACTTC. Its translation: CASSLVGVVVQYF. The variable domain in full, with the rest retrieved from reference TRBV5-6 and TRBJ2-7, is DAGVTQSPTHLIKTRGQQVTLRCSPKSGHDTVSWYQQALGQGPQFIFQYYEEEERQRGNFPDRFSGHQFPNYSSELNVNALLLGDSALYLCASSLVGVVVQYFGPGTRLTVT.